The 6 T cell receptor beta chains below come from one sample, sequenced in a study of blood T cell repertoires in COVID-19. The data were produced by immunoSEQ multiplex PCR, yet TCRdb's version contains in-frame clones alone and is incomplete. The sample comprises more than 450,000 clones, about 90% of which are singletons, and under 0.75% rests with the top ten. The sample consisted of PBMCs or T cells enriched from blood (not recorded which). These receptors were taken from a woman in her late teens or twenties who had recovered from COVID-19.

This sequence joins TRBV11-3 and TRBJ2-2; TRBD2 is a possible D gene (5 bases). V was clipped by 5 bases and J by 3 bases, with 7 bases between them. CDR1 is SGHNT, CDR2 YENEEA, per germline. The CDR3 is 13 amino acids. CDR3 nucleotides: TGTGCCAGCAGCCGGCGGGACACCGGGGAGCTGTTTTTT. This gives the protein CASSRRDTGELFF.

This clone was counted between two and nine times. This chain links TRBV10-3 with TRBJ1-2; D uncertain. The CDR3 sequence is 13 residues long. In germline, CDR1 is ENHRY, CDR2 SYGVKD. Trimming cost V 8 bases and J 0 bases, with 10 bases left between them. The CDR3 sequence: CAIHGLANYGYTF. The CDR3 DNA follows: TGTGCCATCCACGGTCTAGCTAACTATGGCTACACCTTC.

The chain employs TRBV2 and TRBJ1-2; D might be TRBD1 (5 bases). This CDR3 is 11 amino acids long. The ends were cut back, 6 bases at V and 3 bases at J, with 5 bases in the middle. The germline gives CDR1 SNHLY, CDR2 FYNNEI. The CDR3 is CASRTDYGYTF. The CDR3, as DNA: TGTGCCAGCAGGACAGACTATGGCTACACCTTC.

This clone was picked up one time. The rearrangement joins TRBV5-1 to TRBJ2-7, with 9 nucleotides matching TRBD1. The CDR3 runs 15 residues. The V gene's germline CDR1 is SGHRS and CDR2 YFSETQ. The J segment lost 6 bases and the V segment lost 3 bases, leaving 10 bases of the junction unmatched. The CDR3 nucleotides read TGCGCCAGCAGCTCGTTATTCGGGACAGGGAGCGAGCAGTACTTC. Protein sequence: CASSSLFGTGSEQYF.

On this clone itself: This CDR3 is also generated by other DNA sequences in the sample. The chain combines TRBV9 with TRBJ1-2; 9 nucleotides match TRBD1. The CDR3 is 13 amino acids. Germline V gene lookup returns CDR1 SGDLS and CDR2 YYNGEE. V shed 3 bases, J shed 4 bases, and the junction held 1 base outside the gene matches. CDR3 loop: CASSATGGYGYTF. CDR3 DNA sequence: TGTGCCAGCAGCGCGACAGGGGGCTATGGCTACACCTTC.

The chain carries TRBV18 and TRBJ2-2, with D possibly TRBD2 on 5 matching bases. V gave up 8 bases and J gave up 1 base, with 8 bases separating them. The CDR3 extends over 13 amino acids. Looked up from germline, CDR1 is KGHSH and CDR2 is LQKENI. The CDR3 DNA is TGTGCCAGCCGCGGGTGGAACACCGGGGAGCTGTTTTTT. This codes for CASRGWNTGELFF.